This T cell receptor (beta chain) stems from a study of cytotoxic CD8 clonotypes in ibrutinib-treated CLL. Germline V gives CDR1 SEHNR, CDR2 FQNEAQ (reference sequence). This CDR3 spans 16 amino acids. Trimming cost V 1 base and J 5 bases, with 17 bases left between them. A few counts support this clone. Measured with immunoSEQ multiplex PCR; TCRdb has only the in-frame clones, and not every one. The data show 200,000 to 250,000 clones, with roughly 77% seen just once and 5.5% to 7% held by the top ten. This clonotype was obtained from a human donor with chronic lymphocytic leukemia. The gene calls are TRBV7-9 and TRBJ2-5; a weak D match, TRBD2 (7 bases). Sequenced material: PBMCs, taken after 12 months of ibrutinib treatment. CDR3 sequence (DNA): TGTGCCAGCAGCTTAGACGGCGCGGGGGCTTGGGAGACCCAGTACTTC. Protein product: CASSLDGAGAWETQYF.